This paragraph covers one TCR beta chain sequence. The data were obtained in a study of control samples from healthy donors and cancer patients. Sequencing used immunoSEQ multiplex PCR; TCRdb keeps in-frame clones, though not all of them. This table has roughly 55,000 clones, 95% to 97% appearing once. With 5 bases clipped from V and 3 bases from J, the junction kept 12 bases outside the gene matches. The germline V gene encodes CDR1 LNHDA and CDR2 SQIVND (reference sequence). The CDR3 consists of 17 residues. Material for sequencing was blood. The source of this sequence is a woman aged 18-29 years in good health. This sequence joins TRBV19 and TRBJ1-2, with 10 positions matching TRBD1. The CDR3 spells CASSPQTGGVSDYGYTF. The CDR3 DNA is TGTGCCAGTAGTCCGCAGACAGGGGGCGTATCGGACTATGGCTACACCTTC. Looking up the rest from reference TRBV19 and TRBJ1-2 gives the full variable domain: DGGITQSPKYLFRKEGQNVTLSCEQNLNHDAMYWYRQDPGQGLRLIYYSQIVNDFQKGDIAEGYSVSREKKESFPLTVTSAQKNPTAFYLCASSPQTGGVSDYGYTFGSGTRLTVV.